The next 24 T cell receptor beta chains were all read from a single sample in a study of T cells in Graves' hyperthyroidism and ophthalmopathy. The source material, RNA transcripts, was used to amplify TCR beta CDR3 regions. An initial round of RT-PCR targeting the TCR CDR3 relied on the HTBI primer set. MiXCR was run by TCRdb on the multiplex PCR reads, yielding one entry per CDR3 protein. The table records around 350,000 distinct CDR3 sequences, about 16% of them present only once. The sample consisted of blood. The receptors were gathered from a woman aged 55-75 years with Graves' ophthalmopathy.

Remarks on this clonotype: A much larger clone lies one base from this, so it may be a read error. This rearrangement joins TRBV2 to TRBJ1-2, with D possibly being TRBD1 (6 bases). Germline CDR1 is SNHLY and CDR2 is FYNNEI. The CDR3 runs 13 residues. Trimming pared 6 bases from V and 3 bases from J, leaving 11 bases between. The CDR3, as DNA: TGTGCCAGCAGCCGGGACATGGACTATGGCTACACCTTC. Translating gives CASSRDMDYGYTF.

V gene TRBV29-1 combines with J gene TRBJ2-4; 7 nucleotides match TRBD2. Trimming took 3 bases from V and 8 from J; bases not matched to a gene: 7. This CDR3 is 13 amino acids long. Germline CDR1 is SQVTM and CDR2 is ANQGSEA. CDR3 coding DNA: TGCAGCGTTGAGGGAGGGGCCAGGGACATTCAGTACTTC. Translated: CSVEGGARDIQYF.

This clonotype was detected ten times or more. The V and J genes are TRBV25-1 and TRBJ2-5; TRBD2 matches at 12 bases. Germline CDR1 is MGHDK and CDR2 is SYGVNS. The ends lost 6 bases at V and 3 bases at J; junction bases unmatched: 5. The CDR3 length is 15 residues. CDR3 sequence: CASRKTSGSEETQYF. Here the CDR3 DNA reads TGTGCCAGCAGGAAGACTAGCGGGAGTGAAGAGACCCAGTACTTC.

Ten or more counts support this clonotype. The gene calls are TRBV20-1 and TRBJ1-3, with D unclear. CDR1 is DFQATT, CDR2 SNEGSKA, per germline (reference sequence). The CDR3 extends over 15 amino acids. V lost 6 bases and J lost 4, with 19 bases in between. The CDR3 DNA sequence: TGCAGTGCGTCCAACGGCCTCCATGCCGGAAACACCATATATTTT. Translating it yields CSASNGLHAGNTIYF.

The chain is built from TRBV27 and TRBJ2-2; no definite D call. CDR3 length equals 13 residues. Trimming removed 5 bases at V and 5 bases at J, with 9 bases between. The germline V gene has CDR1 MNHEY and CDR2 SMNVEV (reference sequence). The DNA for the CDR3 is TGTGCCAGCAGTGTTTCGGAGACCGGGGAGCTGTTTTTT. Protein product: CASSVSETGELFF.

Here the CDR3 reads CSVGDRDAEAFF. DNA for the CDR3: TGCAGCGTGGGGGACAGGGACGCTGAAGCTTTCTTT. V is TRBV29-1 and J is TRBJ1-1; 9 bases match TRBD1. Germline loops: CDR1 SQVTM, CDR2 ANQGSEA. The V segment lost 6 bases and the J segment 6 bases; nucleotides outside the gene matches: 5. The length of the CDR3 is 12 residues.

This clonotype was observed at least ten times. The chain has TRBV3-1 and TRBJ1-1; D might be TRBD1 (5 bases). Trimming took 1 base from V and 3 from J, leaving 9 bases between them. There are 14 residues in the CDR3. The germline V gene encodes CDR1 LGHDT and CDR2 YNNKEL (reference sequence). The CDR3 DNA is TGTGCCAGCAGCCAAGTGATGGGGGACACTGAAGCTTTCTTT. It translates to CASSQVMGDTEAFF.

There are many counts of this clonotype. The rearrangement links TRBV5-1 to TRBJ2-2; D might be TRBD2 (6 bases). Germline-derived CDR1 and CDR2 are SGHRS and YFSETQ. The CDR3 is 17 amino acids. Trimming removed 1 base at V and 6 bases at J, with 19 bases between. The CDR3 nucleotides read TGCGCCAGCAGCTTGCTGGTACGGCCGTCGGGGGCCGGGGAGCTGTTTTTT. It specifies CASSLLVRPSGAGELFF.

Many counts were recorded for this clonotype. The V gene is TRBV30, the J gene TRBJ2-5; no clear D. Looked up from germline, CDR1 is GTSNPN and CDR2 is SVGIG (reference sequence). The CDR3 covers 12 residues. V lost 1 base and J 4 bases, leaving 7 bases between the germline ends. CDR3 bases: TGTGCCTGGAGTGGAGTAGTAGAGACCCAGTACTTC. Its protein is CAWSGVVETQYF.

Ten or more counts support this clonotype. The V gene is TRBV20-1, the J gene TRBJ2-1, with 12 nucleotides matching TRBD2. From germline, CDR1 is DFQATT and CDR2 SNEGSKA (reference sequence). This CDR3 is built from 15 residues. The V and J ends lost 1 base and 5 bases, in that order; junction bases with no gene match: 3. The CDR3 sequence is CSARGLAGVDNEQFF. The CDR3, as DNA: TGCAGTGCTAGAGGACTAGCGGGAGTGGACAATGAGCAGTTCTTC.

This clonotype has ten or more counts. The DNA for the CDR3 is TGTGCCAGCAGTACCAACCGGGTAGTCCCCGATGAGCAGTTCTTC. The encoded protein is CASSTNRVVPDEQFF. V and J are TRBV27 and TRBJ2-1; no definite D call. Per the germline V gene, CDR1 is MNHEY and CDR2 is SMNVEV (reference sequence). The CDR3 runs 15 residues. Trimming stripped 5 bases from V and 8 bases from J, with 19 bases between.

This clonotype was observed many times. The chain employs TRBV18 and TRBJ2-1; no reliable D call. Trimming stripped 4 bases from V and 3 bases from J, with 16 bases between. The CDR3 contains 16 residues. Germline V CDR1 and CDR2: KGHSH, LQKENI. The CDR3 sequence: CASSRSGPNGYNEQFF. The CDR3 bases are TGTGCCAGCTCACGATCCGGACCCAATGGCTACAATGAGCAGTTCTTC.

In its sample, this clonotype was seen many times. The chain employs TRBV12-3 or TRBV12-4 and TRBJ2-7, with 9 nucleotides matching TRBD2. V trimming: 6 bases; J trimming: 2 bases; junction bases outside the gene matches: 8. This CDR3 has 15 amino acids. The chain's CDR3 is CASSPGLATTYEQYF. Here the CDR3 DNA reads TGTGCCAGCAGCCCTGGACTAGCGACCACCTACGAGCAGTACTTC.

The chain employs TRBV6-1 and TRBJ2-7, with D perhaps matching TRBD2 (6 bases). Looked up from germline, CDR1 is MNHNS and CDR2 is SASEGT. With 2 bases removed from V and 3 bases from J, the gap between germline ends came to 20 bases. The length of the CDR3 is 17 residues. The CDR3 region has the DNA TGTGCCAGCAGTGAATTTCCCCCTAGCGAGGGCAACTACGAGCAGTACTTC. Its protein product is CASSEFPPSEGNYEQYF.

The sample holds many counts of this clonotype. This sequence joins TRBV6-2 or TRBV6-3 and TRBJ1-1; D is perhaps TRBD1 (5 bases). Germline V gene lookup returns CDR1 MNHEY and CDR2 SVGEGT. This CDR3 has 12 residues. V was clipped by 8 bases and J by 6 bases, with 13 bases between them. The CDR3 reads CASGTSRAEAFF. As DNA, the CDR3 is TGTGCCAGCGGGACGTCGAGGGCTGAAGCTTTCTTT.

The rearrangement links TRBV6-2 or TRBV6-3 to TRBJ1-3; D is uncertain. This CDR3 region has 13 residues. Germline V lookup: CDR1 MNHEY, CDR2 SVGEGT. The ends were cut back, 2 bases at V and 2 bases at J, with 4 bases in the middle. DNA of the CDR3: TGTGCCAGCAGTTACAACACTGGAAACACCATATATTTT. The encoded protein is CASSYNTGNTIYF.

At least ten counts were recorded for this clonotype. The CDR3 loop reads CASRDRPNSPLHF. The CDR3 nucleotides read TGTGCCAGCAGGGACAGGCCGAATTCACCCCTCCACTTT. The chain uses TRBV3-1 and TRBJ1-6, with 7 bases identical to TRBD1. This CDR3 is built from 13 residues. CDR1 and CDR2 from the germline V gene are LGHDT and YNNKEL (reference sequence). The V segment lost 6 bases and the J segment 7 bases; nucleotides outside the gene matches: 3. Filled out from reference TRBV3-1 and TRBJ1-6, the complete variable domain reads DTAVSQTPKYLVTQMGNDKSIKCEQNLGHDTMYWYKQDSKKFLKIMFSYNNKELIINETVPNRFSPKSPDKAHLNLHINSLELGDSAVYFCASRDRPNSPLHFGNGTRLTVT.

V and J are TRBV6-1 and TRBJ2-3; D gene ambiguous. Germline CDR1 reads MNHNS; CDR2 reads SASEGT. The CDR3 totals 17 residues. The germline V and J ends were trimmed by 10 bases and 0 bases, with 23 bases remaining between them. The CDR3 nucleotides read TGTGCCACCATAAGGTTAGGGATTCCTTCTAGCACAGATACGCAGTATTTT. Translating it yields CATIRLGIPSSTDTQYF.

This clonotype appeared many times. The V call is TRBV30, the J call TRBJ2-3; D not certain. Germline CDR1 is GTSNPN and CDR2 is SVGIG (reference sequence). Trimming removed 2 bases at V and 11 bases at J, with 11 bases between. The CDR3 spans 11 residues. The chain's CDR3 is CAWSTSPLQYF. Written as DNA, the CDR3 is TGTGCCTGGAGTACCTCCCCCCTGCAGTATTTT.

This clonotype has more than one count but fewer than ten. The chain carries TRBV19 and TRBJ2-2; the match to TRBD2 covers 7 bases. V dropped 2 bases and J dropped 1; count of bases not matched to a gene: 1. CDR1 LNHDA and CDR2 SQIVND come from the germline V gene (reference sequence). The CDR3 loop spans 15 amino acids. The CDR3 reads CASSISGMNTGELFF. The CDR3 nucleotides are TGTGCCAGTAGTATAAGCGGGATGAACACCGGGGAGCTGTTTTTT.

Many counts were recorded for this clonotype. This chain links TRBV5-1 with TRBJ2-4; either TRBD1 or TRBD2 may fit D (5 bases each). CDR1 is SGHRS and CDR2 is YFSETQ in the germline V gene. Trimming pared 1 base from V and 8 bases from J, leaving 7 bases between. This CDR3 is 12 amino acids long. In nucleotides, the CDR3 is TGCGCCAGCAGCTTGAAGGGACACATTCAGTACTTC. Protein: CASSLKGHIQYF.

This clonotype was seen repeatedly, ten times or more. The V call is TRBV18, the J call TRBJ2-5; D is unresolved. Germline values: CDR1 KGHSH, CDR2 LQKENI. The CDR3 extends over 13 amino acids. V was cut by 2 bases and J by 1 base, with 5 bases left in between. DNA of the CDR3: TGTGCCAGCTCACCAGCAGCCCAAGAGACCCAGTACTTC. Translated, it gives CASSPAAQETQYF.

This clonotype has ten or more counts. As DNA, the CDR3 is TGTGCCAGCAGCCCTGAGGTACGTCGCTACAATGAGCAGTTCTTC. It specifies CASSPEVRRYNEQFF. The chain couples TRBV7-2 to TRBJ2-1; no clear D gene. Trimming pared 5 bases from V and 3 bases from J, leaving 14 bases between. Germline values: CDR1 SGHTA, CDR2 FQGNSA. This CDR3 has 15 amino acids.

This clonotype was detected many times. This chain uses TRBV5-1 with TRBJ2-1, with a tentative D call TRBD2 (6 bases). V was clipped by 5 bases and J by 3 bases, with 24 bases between them. The germline V gene encodes CDR1 SGHRS and CDR2 YFSETQ. This CDR3 has 18 amino acids. The CDR3 reads CASSNPGLKVSRYNEQFF. In DNA, the CDR3 is TGCGCCAGCAGTAACCCGGGACTCAAGGTTTCTCGCTACAATGAGCAGTTCTTC. The variable domain in full, completed from reference TRBV5-1 and TRBJ2-1, reads KAGVTQTPRYLIKTRGQQVTLSCSPISGHRSVSWYQQTPGQGLQFLFEYFSETQRNKGNFPGRFSGRQFSNSRSEMNVSTLELGDSALYLCASSNPGLKVSRYNEQFFGPGTRLTVL.